This TCR beta chain was captured in a study of blood T cell repertoires in COVID-19. Study details: There were acute and convalescent COVID-19 samples, and they came from the United States, Italy and Spain. Sample material is recorded as cDNA or gDNA derived from T cells, B-cell-depleted T cells, or PBMCs.

Seattle patients were enrolled while actively infected and followed longitudinally. Original processing notes: From reference gene primer amplification, estimates of nucleated cell counts were derived. Assay used: immunoSEQ multiplex PCR; TCRdb lists only in-frame clones, some missing. The V and J calls and the clone size are those of that table, but D and trimming were determined from the DNA. The table has 210,000 or so clones, 84% seen once; the top ten hold over 6%. This CDR3 is 13 amino acids long. In germline, CDR1 is SGDLS, CDR2 YYNGEE. The J segment lost 5 bases and the V segment lost 2 bases, leaving 0 bases of the junction unmatched.

The receptor's source is a woman older than 75 with COVID-19, enrolled during active disease. This rearrangement joins TRBV9 to TRBJ1-5; 8 positions match TRBD1. The sequenced sample was peripheral blood. The CDR3 sequence: CASSVDRDQPQHF. DNA of the CDR3: TGTGCCAGCAGCGTGGACAGGGATCAGCCCCAGCATTTT.